The rows below give T cell receptor beta chains drawn from one sample of a study of radiotherapy plus CTLA-4 blockade in lung cancer. Measured with immunoSEQ multiplex PCR; TCRdb has only the in-frame clones, and not every one. Of more than 95,000 clones detected, approximately 74% appear once; the ten largest clones hold approximately 2.6%. The sample here was peripheral blood, taken from a patient treated with radiotherapy plus ipilimumab. These receptors originate from a human donor with non-small cell lung cancer who had a partial response to radiotherapy plus ipilimumab. Some clones in this sample may be carry-over from other donors' samples. CDR3s include the opening cysteine and the closing phenylalanine or tryptophan. A D gene is named only where the DNA matches it firmly. Clone size is shown for a subset of rows, as once, few, many or a class of expanded clone.

DNA,CDR3,length,J,V,size,D
TGTGCCATCAGTGGGGGGGGAGGTAGATACGAGCAGTACTTC,CAISGGGGRYEQYF,14,TRBJ2-7,TRBV10-3,.,TRBD2
TGTGCCAGCAGTACCCAGGGACAGGTTGGCGAGCAGTACTTC,CASSTQGQVGEQYF,14,TRBJ2-7,TRBV25-1,.,TRBD1
TGTGCCAGCAGTCCCTACCCTTACGGACAGGGAACCGGGGAGCTGTTTTTT,CASSPYPYGQGTGELFF,17,TRBJ2-2,TRBV28,.,TRBD1
TGTGCCAGCAGTTTGGGCTTATGGGGGCAGCGCTACAATGAGCAGTTCTTC,CASSLGLWGQRYNEQFF,17,TRBJ2-1,TRBV7-8,few,.
TGTGCCAGCAGTGCCAGGACTAGCGGGGTGGGTGAGACCCAGTACTTC,CASSARTSGVGETQYF,16,TRBJ2-5,TRBV25-1,.,TRBD2
TGTGCCAGCAGCCCTTATGTAGTATCCTCCTACAATGAGCAGTTCTTC,CASSPYVVSSYNEQFF,16,TRBJ2-1,TRBV7-6,.,.
TGTGCCAGTAGTATGAGGGGGAATTCCCACGAGCAGTACTTC,CASSMRGNSHEQYF,14,TRBJ2-7,TRBV19,.,.
TGTGCCAGCAGCCAGAACTACAGGAGCCTGCAGTTCTTC,CASSQNYRSLQFF,13,TRBJ2-1,TRBV7-3,.,.
TGTGCCACCAGCGGTTCGGGTTGGTCCTACAATGAGCAGTTCTTC,CATSGSGWSYNEQFF,15,TRBJ2-1,TRBV15,.,.
TGTGCCACCAGCAGAGACAGGGGTCCCTACAATGAGCAGTTCTTC,CATSRDRGPYNEQFF,15,TRBJ2-1,TRBV15,.,.
TGTGCCAGCAGCGCGTCCAGGGGCCCCCAAGAGACCCAGTACTTC,CASSASRGPQETQYF,15,TRBJ2-5,TRBV7-2,.,.
TGTGCCAGCACGGGACAGCTTAATCAGCCCCAGCATTTT,CASTGQLNQPQHF,13,TRBJ1-5,TRBV28,.,TRBD1
TGTGCCAGCTCGTTGGACTGGCAAGAGACCCAGTACTTC,CASSLDWQETQYF,13,TRBJ2-5,TRBV18,.,.
TGTGCCAGCAGCTTAGCCGCGGCGAACACCGGGGAGCTGTTTTTT,CASSLAAANTGELFF,15,TRBJ2-2,TRBV11-2,.,.
TGTGCCAGCAGTTTAAGACAGACCAATCAGCCCCAGCATTTT,CASSLRQTNQPQHF,14,TRBJ1-5,TRBV28,few,.
TGTGCCAGCTCCCGAACAAAATGGGGAAACACCATATATTTT,CASSRTKWGNTIYF,14,TRBJ1-3,TRBV27,.,.
TGTGCCAGCAGAACGCACTACGACGACCACGAGCAGTACTTC,CASRTHYDDHEQYF,14,TRBJ2-7,TRBV6-1,.,.
TGCGCCAGCAGCTTGGTTTCTCGAAGGGGGGGCGCAGGGTCCTACAATGAGCAGTTCTTC,CASSLVSRRGGAGSYNEQFF,20,TRBJ2-1,TRBV5-1,.,.
TGTGCCAGCAGACCAACCCTAGCGGGAGTCGCCGAGCAGTACTTC,CASRPTLAGVAEQYF,15,TRBJ2-7,TRBV7-9,.,TRBD2
TGTGCCAGCTCACCAAAATCGGCAGGGGCCGCCACCAGCTATGGCTACACCTTC,CASSPKSAGAATSYGYTF,18,TRBJ1-2,TRBV18,.,.
TGCGCCAGCAGCTTGGGGTCCGGCTATGGCTACACCTTC,CASSLGSGYGYTF,13,TRBJ1-2,TRBV5-1,.,.
TGTGCCAGCAGCTGGGGACAGGGCGTGGAAAAACTGTTTTTT,CASSWGQGVEKLFF,14,TRBJ1-4,TRBV2,.,TRBD1
TGTGCCAGCAGCGTAGTAAAAAGCGGGGAGGCCTACGAGCAGTACTTC,CASSVVKSGEAYEQYF,16,TRBJ2-7,TRBV9,.,TRBD2
TGTGCCAGCAGTCCCGACAGAGCCGGGGAGCTGTTTTTT,CASSPDRAGELFF,13,TRBJ2-2,TRBV27,.,.
TGTGCCAGTAGCCAGACAGGGGGCGGCACTGAAGCTTTCTTT,CASSQTGGGTEAFF,14,TRBJ1-1,TRBV19,.,TRBD1
TGCAGCTCGGCCGGGACAAACTCCATCACCTTC,CSSAGTNSITF,11,TRBJ1-2,TRBV29-1,once,.
TGTGCCAGCAGCTTAGCATCAGGGAAGACCGGGGAGCTGTTTTTT,CASSLASGKTGELFF,15,TRBJ2-2,TRBV7-8,.,.
TGTGCCAGCAGTTACCGGGGAGTCGGTGAAAAACTGTTTTTT,CASSYRGVGEKLFF,14,TRBJ1-4,TRBV6-5,.,.
TGCGCCAGCAGCAAGCGGGGGCGAGGTAATGAGCAGTTCTTC,CASSKRGRGNEQFF,14,TRBJ2-1,TRBV4-3,few,TRBD2
TGTGCCAGCAGCTCCGGAGGGATACGCGCTGGAAACACCATATATTTT,CASSSGGIRAGNTIYF,16,TRBJ1-3,TRBV28,.,.
TGTGCCAGCAGCTTGATACAGGGGGCCGAGCAGTACTTC,CASSLIQGAEQYF,13,TRBJ2-7,TRBV7-9,few,TRBD1
TGTGCCAGCAGCGGGTGGGACATAGGGGGCGACGACACTGAAGCTTTCTTT,CASSGWDIGGDDTEAFF,17,TRBJ1-1,TRBV7-9,.,TRBD1
TGCGCCAGCAGCCTAGACAGGGTATATGGCTACACCTTC,CASSLDRVYGYTF,13,TRBJ1-2,TRBV5-1,.,TRBD1
TGTGCCAGCAGTGGGGGGCGACTAGCGGGAGTAGCAGAGACCCAGTACTTC,CASSGGRLAGVAETQYF,17,TRBJ2-5,TRBV6-1,.,TRBD2
TGTGCCAGCAGTTTAGGTACTAGCGGGAGGGCCTACGAGCAGTACTTC,CASSLGTSGRAYEQYF,16,TRBJ2-7,TRBV28,few,TRBD2
TGTGCCAGCAGCTTAGGGGCGGGGGGGAACAATGGGCAGTTCTTC,CASSLGAGGNNGQFF,15,TRBJ2-1,TRBV11-2,.,TRBD2
TGTGCCAGCAGCAATTTTGGCCTAGCGGGAGGAACCATCCCCTCCTACGAGCAGTACTTC,CASSNFGLAGGTIPSYEQYF,20,TRBJ2-7,TRBV21-1,few,.
TGTGCCAGCAGCTTAGGTCCCAGCGTAGAGACCCAGTACTTC,CASSLGPSVETQYF,14,TRBJ2-5,TRBV7-2,once,.
TGCAGTGCGTGGGGGGGAGACATTCAGTACTTC,CSAWGGDIQYF,11,TRBJ2-4,TRBV20-1,.,TRBD2
TGTGCCAGCAGTTTGGGACAGGGGGACGAGCAGTACTTC,CASSLGQGDEQYF,13,TRBJ2-7,TRBV28,.,TRBD1
TGTGCCAGCAGTGAACAGCGCGGAGAGACCCAGTACTTC,CASSEQRGETQYF,13,TRBJ2-5,TRBV2,once,.
TGTGCCAGCAGTTACGGCGGGTACACTGAAGCTTTCTTT,CASSYGGYTEAFF,13,TRBJ1-1,TRBV28,.,.
TGTGCCAGCAGCTCCCCAGCAGCGGGGGGGGGTAATGAGCAGTTCTTC,CASSSPAAGGGNEQFF,16,TRBJ2-1,TRBV7-8,.,TRBD2
TGTGCCAGCAGCTCGCGGAGTATCAATGAGCAGTTCTTC,CASSSRSINEQFF,13,TRBJ2-1,TRBV7-8,.,.
TGTGCCAGCAGCGGTGACAGGGGCCCTCCCTACGAGCAGTACTTC,CASSGDRGPPYEQYF,15,TRBJ2-7,TRBV7-2,.,TRBD1
TGTGCCAGTAGTATTGCCCAGGGCTACGAGCAGTACTTC,CASSIAQGYEQYF,13,TRBJ2-7,TRBV19,.,.
TGTGCCAGCAGTGAAGCCGGGACAGGGTCGTACGAGCAGTACTTC,CASSEAGTGSYEQYF,15,TRBJ2-7,TRBV6-1,.,TRBD1
TGTGCCAGTAGTATCGGGGTGAGGGACTATGGCTACACCTTC,CASSIGVRDYGYTF,14,TRBJ1-2,TRBV19,few,.